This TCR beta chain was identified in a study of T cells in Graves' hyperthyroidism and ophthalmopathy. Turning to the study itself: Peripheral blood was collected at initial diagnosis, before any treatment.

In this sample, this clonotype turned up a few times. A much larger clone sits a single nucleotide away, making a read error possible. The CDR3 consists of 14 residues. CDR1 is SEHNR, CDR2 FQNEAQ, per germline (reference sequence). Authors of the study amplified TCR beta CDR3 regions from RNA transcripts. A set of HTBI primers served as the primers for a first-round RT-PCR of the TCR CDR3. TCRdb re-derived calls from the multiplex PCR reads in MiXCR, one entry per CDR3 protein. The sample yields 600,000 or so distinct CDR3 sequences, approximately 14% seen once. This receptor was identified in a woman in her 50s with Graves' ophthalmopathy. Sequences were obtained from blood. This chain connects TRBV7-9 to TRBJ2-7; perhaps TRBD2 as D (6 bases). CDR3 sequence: CGSSKQLAEGEQYF. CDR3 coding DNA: TGTGGCAGCAGCAAACAACTAGCAGAGGGCGAGCAGTACTTC.